This paragraph covers one T cell receptor beta chain sequence. This clonotype was recorded many times. Which antigen it targets is not known. No base quality values were provided; no much bigger clone lies one nucleotide off. The method was multiplex PCR. This sample was sequenced with an Illumina HiSeq 4000. To build TCR beta libraries, CDR3 regions were amplified by Arm-PCR using iRepertoire HTBI primers. Before sequencing, the PCR products underwent gel purification. The study's own analysis went as follows. Gene usage analysis of CDR3 amino acid clonotypes used the 60 to 80 TRBV and more than 13 TRBJ segments found across samples. COPE and FqMerger were used to merge the filtered high-quality paired reads into contigs. BLAST was used to align contigs to the IMGT TRBV, TRBD and TRBJ reference genes, and CDR3 was defined following IMGT. Any clonotype with a frequency above 0.1% was classified as a highly expanded clone. Shannon entropy served as the measure of repertoire diversity, while the Gini coefficient captured V-J evenness. A clonotype was considered public if more than one individual shared it. TCRdb reworked the public reads: Q25 trimming with fastp, MiXCR clone assembly, productive beta chains retained. Rows merge per CDR3 protein into single entries with the most common DNA and genes. TCRdb, rather than the study authors, made the V and J calls. Recorded for this sample are about 470,000 distinct CDR3 sequences; roughly 21% of them occurred a single time. About 6.6% of the sample rests with the top ten.

This sample is part of a study of regulatory T cells in long-lasting Graves disease (dated by TCRdb to the early 2020s). For the study in its entirety: Persistent Graves' disease meant more than 5 years of antithyroid drug treatment with TSH receptor autoantibodies that stayed positive. A total of some 35 samples underwent TCR sequencing, from about 13 patients with persistent Graves' disease and about 20 patients with newly diagnosed Graves' disease. Peripheral blood TCR sequencing and RNA sequencing compared persistent Graves' disease patients with newly diagnosed Graves' disease patients. In the clinical cohort, patients with persistent Graves' disease had used antithyroid drugs for an average of roughly ten years. The study was conducted in China and was registered as a clinical trial.

The time point label for this specimen denotes: persistent/refractory GD, antithyroid drugs over 5 years with positive TRAb. RNA was extracted from PBMCs in TRIzol for both TCR sequencing and RNA sequencing. The diagnosis of Graves' disease was made according to American Thyroid Association guidelines. Patients were recruited from an endocrinology department in Xi'an, China. From each patient, about 8.9 milliliters of peripheral blood was collected into an EDTA anticoagulant tube. Ficoll Paque Plus density gradient separation was used to isolate PBMCs, and no further T cell sorting was done. RNA quality was checked with an Agilent 2100 Bioanalyzer and agarose gel, and concentration with a NanoDrop 2000. Overall study outcomes, separate from this receptor: Only the TCR beta chain was sequenced and analyzed. Peripheral blood alone was examined, since thyroid tissue, which constituted the primary lesion, could not be accessed. TRBV28, TRBJ1-2 and TRBJ2-5 were preferentially used in persistent disease, while TRBV20-1 and TRBJ2-1 were favored in newly diagnosed disease. The authors noted that the small sample size was a limitation that may lower accuracy. Patients with persistent disease shared more public clonotypes (about 2,500) than newly diagnosed patients did (966). Compared with newly diagnosed patients, patients with persistent Graves' disease had lower TCR Shannon entropy and fewer highly expanded clones, which suggests clonal expansion.

The germline V gene gives CDR1 as ENHRY and CDR2 as SYGVKD. Reading from cysteine to phenylalanine, the CDR3 counts 18 amino acids. Left in the record is the CDR3 DNA by itself, 54 bases read in frame from the first base. Trimming removed 2 bases from V and 0 bases from J; the gene matches leave 10 bases unexplained. The origin of this receptor is a female donor with Graves disease. This sample comprised peripheral blood mononuclear cells (PBMCs), obtained when the disease was refractory, from a patient treated with antithyroid drugs. The chain is encoded by TRBV10-3 joined to TRBJ2-5; 9 bases in between match TRBD2. The CDR3 reads CAISETYSGSSYQETQYF. Here is the DNA: TGTGCCATCAGTGAGACTTATAGCGGGAGTTCGTACCAAGAGACCCAGTACTTC.